The 29 T cell receptor beta chains below come from one sample, sequenced in a study of Ad26.COV2.S vaccination and SARS-CoV-2 variants. Treatment indicated: around 19 received Ad26.COV2.S at low or high dose, single or two shots; several received placebo; per-sample allocation not given. Sampling happened 63 days after the first vaccine or placebo injection. TCRdb's table, derived via immunoSEQ multiplex PCR, lists solely in-frame clones and lacks some. This sample has some 370,000 clones, with roughly four fifths found just once. The material was peripheral blood, obtained in a trial of Ad26.COV2.S vaccine versus placebo. Source of these receptors: a person between 18 and 59 years old who received the Ad26.COV2.S COVID-19 vaccine or a placebo.

This chain uses TRBV6-5 with TRBJ2-3, with D possibly being TRBD2 (5 bases). Trimming cost V 2 bases and J 8 bases, with 11 bases left between them. The CDR3 runs 13 residues. Germline V gene sequence: CDR1 MNHEY, CDR2 SVGAGI. CDR3 sequence reads: CASSYGGKATQYF. The CDR3 DNA is TGTGCCAGCAGTTACGGAGGAAAAGCTACGCAGTATTTT.

The chain links TRBV5-1 to TRBJ2-3; D perhaps matches TRBD2 (5 bases). Germline CDR1 reads SGHRS; CDR2 reads YFSETQ. This CDR3 is 16 amino acids long. V lost 0 bases, J lost 0 bases, and 11 bases lay in between. CDR3 DNA sequence: TGCGCCAGCAGCTTGGGGGTTAGCGTGAGCACAGATACGCAGTATTTT. Translated, it gives CASSLGVSVSTDTQYF.

As regards this clone: An end of the junction does not agree with germline; a read error may underlie this. This chain links TRBV18 with TRBJ1-2; no reliable D call. This CDR3 spans 8 amino acids. CDR1 and CDR2 from the germline V gene are KGHSH and LQKENI. Written as DNA, the CDR3 is TGTGCCAGCTCACCCTGGAACTTC. Translation: CASSPWNF.

This chain connects TRBV4-3 to TRBJ2-2; D is perhaps TRBD2 (5 bases). This CDR3 region has 13 residues. Germline V gene lookup returns CDR1 LGHNA and CDR2 YSLEER. Trimming left V 4 bases short and J 7 bases short, with 10 bases between. CDR3 coding DNA: TGCGCCAGCAGCCGACTATCCAGCGGGGAGCTGTTTTTT. Amino acid sequence: CASSRLSSGELFF.

The CDR3 loop reads CASSYEGGSEAFF. DNA for the CDR3: TGTGCCAGCAGTTACGAAGGGGGCTCTGAAGCTTTCTTT. This chain uses TRBV6-5 with TRBJ1-1; 7 positions agree with TRBD1. The germline V gene has CDR1 MNHEY and CDR2 SVGAGI. J lost 6 bases, V lost 2 bases, and 3 bases had no gene match. This CDR3 is built from 13 residues.

A few counts support this clone. The chain has TRBV6-5 and TRBJ1-1; 7 bases agree with TRBD1. CDR1 is MNHEY and CDR2 is SVGAGI in the germline V gene. This CDR3 comprises 13 residues. V shed 2 bases, J shed 3 bases, and the junction held 0 bases outside the gene matches. The CDR3 nucleotides are TGTGCCAGCAGTTACACAGGGGACACTGAAGCTTTCTTT. It specifies CASSYTGDTEAFF.

This clone was counted only a few times. The genes are TRBV4-3 and TRBJ2-7; 8 bases line up with TRBD1. V lost 3 bases, J lost 6 bases, and 7 bases stayed unmatched. Germline loops: CDR1 LGHNA, CDR2 YSLEER. This CDR3 comprises 14 residues. In nucleotides, the CDR3 is TGCGCCAGCAGCCAGGCGACGACAGGGGTCGAGCAGTACTTC. It specifies CASSQATTGVEQYF.

J is TRBJ1-1 and V is TRBV18, with TRBD1 matching 8 bases. The germline gives CDR1 KGHSH, CDR2 LQKENI. With V trimmed by 3 bases and J by 0 bases, 0 bases remained unmatched. The CDR3 contains 14 residues. Written as DNA, the CDR3 is TGTGCCAGCTCACCGGGACAGGTGAACACTGAAGCTTTCTTT. Its protein is CASSPGQVNTEAFF.

The CDR3 nucleotides read TGCGCCAGCAATAAGGGGGGGACTACCCGTTACAATGAGCAGTTCTTC. This sequence encodes CASNKGGTTRYNEQFF. This rearrangement joins TRBV5-1 to TRBJ2-1, with a tentative D call TRBD2 (7 bases). This CDR3 has 16 residues. V lost 6 bases to trimming and J lost 4 bases, with 20 bases between them. Germline V gene data show CDR1 as SGHRS and CDR2 as YFSETQ.

The chain employs TRBV4-1 and TRBJ2-1; D may be TRBD1 (6 bases). The V gene's germline CDR1 is MGHRA and CDR2 YSYEKL. The CDR3 loop spans 16 amino acids. Trimming shortened V by 1 base and J by 0 bases, and 10 bases separated the two germline ends. CDR3 nucleotides: TGCGCCAGCAGCCAAGGGGGGCTGTCCTCCTACAATGAGCAGTTCTTC. It translates to CASSQGGLSSYNEQFF.

CDR3 sequence: CASSNSGGAGDTQYF. In DNA, the CDR3 is TGTGCCAGCAGCAATAGCGGGGGGGCAGGAGATACGCAGTATTTT. The chain links TRBV5-6 to TRBJ2-3; TRBD2 agrees at 11 bases. Looked up from germline, CDR1 is SGHDT and CDR2 is YYEEEE. The ends lost 4 bases at V and 5 bases at J; junction bases unmatched: 6. This CDR3 comprises 15 residues.

This clone was counted only a few times. The chain carries TRBV5-4 and TRBJ2-1; 7 bases map to TRBD2. Trimming removed 5 bases from V and 7 bases from J; junction bases left unmatched: 15. In germline, CDR1 is SGHNT, CDR2 YYREEE (reference sequence). This CDR3 region has 16 residues. The CDR3 DNA reads as TGTGCCAGCAGTCTCCCTCTTGGCGGGAGCCTAAATGAGCAGTTCTTC. Translated: CASSLPLGGSLNEQFF.

The chain employs TRBV7-8 and TRBJ2-2; D perhaps matches TRBD2 (5 bases). The CDR3 loop spans 14 amino acids. V was cut by 5 bases and J by 6 bases, with 13 bases left in between. Germline CDR1 is SGHVS and CDR2 is FQNEAQ. CDR3 nucleotide sequence: TGTGCCAGCAGCCAGAGGGTCGGATCCGGGGAGCTGTTTTTT. This sequence encodes CASSQRVGSGELFF.

This chain joins TRBV18 and TRBJ1-2; 7 bases fit TRBD1. V trimming: 6 bases; J trimming: 6 bases; junction bases outside the gene matches: 10. Germline V CDR1 and CDR2: KGHSH, LQKENI. The CDR3 covers 14 residues. DNA for the CDR3: TGTGCCAGCTCGCGGACAGGAGCTAAAGATGGCTACACCTTC. Residues: CASSRTGAKDGYTF.

The J gene is TRBJ2-5, the V gene TRBV5-6, with a weak D call TRBD2 (5 bases). CDR3 size: 15 residues. The germline gives CDR1 SGHDT, CDR2 YYEEEE. V was clipped by 3 bases and J by 5 bases, with 17 bases between them. This CDR3 reads CASSSSRSGWETQYF. The CDR3 nucleotides read TGTGCCAGCAGCTCCTCGCGGTCGGGGTGGGAGACCCAGTACTTC.

The chain employs TRBV30 and TRBJ2-1; D remains ambiguous. The CDR3 extends over 12 amino acids. CDR1 and CDR2 from the germline V gene are GTSNPN and SVGIG (reference sequence). Trimming stripped 1 base from V and 16 bases from J, with 17 bases between. CDR3 residues: CAWSDNIRIQFF. As DNA, the CDR3 is TGTGCCTGGAGTGATAATATCAGAATTCAATTCTTC.

The CDR3 sequence: CASSGVSSNYGYTF. The CDR3 DNA is TGTGCCAGCAGTGGCGTCAGTTCTAACTATGGCTACACCTTC. This sequence joins TRBV2 and TRBJ1-2; D not resolved. The CDR3 is made up of 14 amino acids. CDR1 and CDR2 (germline): SNHLY, FYNNEI. V was shortened by 4 bases and J by 0 bases, with 9 bases between the two germline ends.

The chain recombines TRBV7-9 with TRBJ1-4; TRBD1 matches at 12 bases. The CDR3 spans 16 residues. V shed 8 bases and J 8 bases; nucleotides not matched to a gene: 12. CDR1 is SEHNR and CDR2 is FQNEAQ in the germline V gene (reference sequence). The chain's CDR3 is CASGGDRGPFWEKLFF. The CDR3 nucleotides read TGTGCCAGCGGCGGGGACAGGGGGCCCTTTTGGGAAAAACTGTTTTTT. The whole variable domain, remainder taken from reference TRBV7-9 and TRBJ1-4, is DTGVSQNPRHKITKRGQNVTFRCDPISEHNRLYWYRQTLGQGPEFLTYFQNEAQLEKSRLLSDRFSAERPKGSFSTLEIQRTEQGDSAMYLCASGGDRGPFWEKLFFGSGTQLSVL.

This rearrangement joins TRBV27 to TRBJ2-7; D gene uncertain. The V gene lost 0 bases and the J gene lost 6 bases, with 3 bases spanning the gap. CDR1 is MNHEY and CDR2 is SMNVEV in the germline V gene (reference sequence). The CDR3 is made up of 11 amino acids. As DNA, the CDR3 is TGTGCCAGCAGTTTATCGGTCGAGCAGTACTTC. Translation: CASSLSVEQYF.

The chain recombines TRBV14 with TRBJ1-2; a weak D match, TRBD1 (5 bases). The CDR3 has 16 amino acids. V shed 4 bases and J shed 4 bases, with 19 bases lying between them. The germline gives CDR1 SGHDN, CDR2 FVKESK. CDR3 in amino acids: CASSPGGRPVTYGYTF. The CDR3 DNA is TGTGCCAGCAGCCCGGGGGGACGGCCCGTTACCTATGGCTACACCTTC.

This clone was found a few times. CDR3 sequence: CASSTSNQPQHF. The CDR3 DNA sequence: TGTGCCAGCAGCACCAGCAATCAGCCCCAGCATTTT. V usage is TRBV7-9 and J usage is TRBJ1-5; D gene uncertain. CDR3 length: 12 amino acids. Per germline, CDR1 SEHNR and CDR2 FQNEAQ (reference sequence). The V and J ends lost 5 bases and 1 base respectively, with 3 bases between them.

A few counts support this clone. The rearrangement uses TRBV7-8 and TRBJ1-2, with 7 bases fitting TRBD1. This CDR3 contains 15 residues. CDR1 and CDR2 from the germline V gene are SGHVS and FQNEAQ. V lost 4 bases, J lost 3 bases, and 8 bases stayed unmatched. CDR3: CASSSGQPIYYGYTF. The CDR3, as DNA: TGTGCCAGCAGCTCGGGACAGCCAATCTACTATGGCTACACCTTC. Variable domain in full (rest from reference TRBV7-8 and TRBJ1-2): GAGVSQSPRYKVAKRGQDVALRCDPISGHVSLFWYQQALGQGPEFLTYFQNEAQLDKSGLPSDRFFAERPEGSVSTLKIQRTQQEDSAVYLCASSSGQPIYYGYTFGSGTRLTVV.

The chain couples TRBV5-1 to TRBJ1-6; TRBD1 matches 8 bases. Germline assignment: CDR1 SGHRS and CDR2 YFSETQ. There are 17 residues in the CDR3. With V trimmed by 3 bases and J by 14 bases, 19 bases remained unmatched. CDR3 residues: CASSSLLAGQAKRTLHF. In DNA form, the CDR3 reads TGCGCCAGCAGCTCCTTACTGGCGGGACAGGCAAAAAGGACCCTCCACTTT.

The chain links TRBV7-9 to TRBJ2-2; TRBD2 matches 11 bases. CDR3 length: 16 amino acids. Germline lookup yields CDR1 SEHNR and CDR2 FQNEAQ (reference sequence). V trimming: 6 bases; J trimming: 7 bases; junction bases outside the gene matches: 10. This chain's CDR3 is CASRPPGLADVGELFF. For the CDR3, the DNA is TGTGCCAGCAGGCCGCCGGGACTAGCGGATGTCGGGGAGCTGTTTTTT.

This chain joins TRBV6-5 and TRBJ1-3; possible D gene TRBD1, 6 bases. V was cut by 6 bases and J by 2 bases, with 11 bases left in between. The germline CDR1 and CDR2 sequences are MNHEY and SVGAGI. The CDR3 is made up of 14 amino acids. The CDR3 spells CASREGVPGNTIYF. CDR3 bases: TGTGCCAGCAGGGAGGGGGTCCCTGGAAACACCATATATTTT.

This clone was seen only a few times. The chain employs TRBV3-1 (or the pseudogene TRBV3-2) and TRBJ1-4; tentative D call: TRBD1 (5 bases). Germline loops: CDR1 LGHDT, CDR2 YNNKEL (reference sequence). This CDR3 is 15 amino acids long. The V gene lost 4 bases and the J gene lost 4 bases, with 13 bases spanning the gap. Here the CDR3 DNA reads TGTGCCAGCAGCCCAGAAGGGGCAGATAATGAAAAACTGTTTTTT. Protein product: CASSPEGADNEKLFF.

CDR3 nucleotides: TGTGCCAGCAGCCAAAAATACAATGAGCAGTTCTTC. It specifies CASSQKYNEQFF. The V and J genes are TRBV3-1 (or the pseudogene TRBV3-2) and TRBJ2-1; no firm D call. This CDR3 has 12 residues. Germline CDR1 and CDR2: LGHDT and YNNKEL (reference sequence). Between the trimmed V and J ends, which lost 2 bases and 4 bases, there was a span of 3 bases.

The J gene is TRBJ1-1, the V gene TRBV7-3; maybe TRBD1 (5 bases). Germline lookup yields CDR1 SGHTA and CDR2 FQGTGA. CDR3 length: 12 amino acids. Trimming stripped 5 bases from V and 11 bases from J, with 15 bases between. Here the CDR3 reads CASSPTAGSAFF. Written as DNA, the CDR3 is TGTGCCAGCAGCCCGACGGCAGGGAGCGCTTTCTTT.

This chain joins TRBV27 and TRBJ2-7, with D hard to call. Between the trimmed V and J ends, which lost 3 bases and 3 bases, there was a span of 15 bases. CDR3 length equals 15 residues. Germline CDR1 is MNHEY and CDR2 is SMNVEV (reference sequence). This CDR3 reads CASSLSPSILYEQYF. The CDR3, as DNA: TGTGCCAGCAGTTTGTCCCCTTCCATCCTCTACGAGCAGTACTTC.